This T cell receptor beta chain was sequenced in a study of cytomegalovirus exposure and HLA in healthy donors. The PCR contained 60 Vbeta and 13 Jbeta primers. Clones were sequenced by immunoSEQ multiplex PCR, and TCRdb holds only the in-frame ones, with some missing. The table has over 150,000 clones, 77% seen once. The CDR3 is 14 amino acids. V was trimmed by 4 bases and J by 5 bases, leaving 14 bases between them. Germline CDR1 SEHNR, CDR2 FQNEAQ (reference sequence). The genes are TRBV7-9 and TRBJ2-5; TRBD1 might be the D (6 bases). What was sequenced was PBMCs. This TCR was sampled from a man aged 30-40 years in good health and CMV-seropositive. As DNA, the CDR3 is TGTGCCAGCAGCTCCCTCCCTAGGGGGGAGACCCAGTACTTC. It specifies CASSSLPRGETQYF.